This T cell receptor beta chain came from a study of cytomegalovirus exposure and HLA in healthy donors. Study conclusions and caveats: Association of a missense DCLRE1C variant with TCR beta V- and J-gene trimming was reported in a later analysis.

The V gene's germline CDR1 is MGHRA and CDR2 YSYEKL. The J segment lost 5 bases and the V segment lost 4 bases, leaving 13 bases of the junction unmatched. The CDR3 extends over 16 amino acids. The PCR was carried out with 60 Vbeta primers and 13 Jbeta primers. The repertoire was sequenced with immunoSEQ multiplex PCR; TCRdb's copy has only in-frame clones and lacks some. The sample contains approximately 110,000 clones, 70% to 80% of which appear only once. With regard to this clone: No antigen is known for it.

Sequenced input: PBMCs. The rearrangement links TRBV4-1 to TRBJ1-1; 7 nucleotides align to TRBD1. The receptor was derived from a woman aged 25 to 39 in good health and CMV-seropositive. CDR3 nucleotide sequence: TGCGCCAGCAGCCCAGCTTCCGGGACAGAGGCAACTGAAGCTTTCTTT. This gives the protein CASSPASGTEATEAFF.